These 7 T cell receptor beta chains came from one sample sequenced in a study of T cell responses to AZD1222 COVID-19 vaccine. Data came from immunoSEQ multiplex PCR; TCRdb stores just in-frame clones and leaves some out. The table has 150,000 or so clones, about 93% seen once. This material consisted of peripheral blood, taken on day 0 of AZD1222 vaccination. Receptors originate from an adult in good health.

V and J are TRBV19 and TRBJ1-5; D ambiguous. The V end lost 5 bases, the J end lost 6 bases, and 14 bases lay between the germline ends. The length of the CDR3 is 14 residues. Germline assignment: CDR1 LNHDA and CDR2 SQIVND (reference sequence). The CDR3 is CASSLDKWGQPQHF. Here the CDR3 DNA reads TGTGCCAGTAGTCTCGATAAATGGGGTCAGCCCCAGCATTTT.

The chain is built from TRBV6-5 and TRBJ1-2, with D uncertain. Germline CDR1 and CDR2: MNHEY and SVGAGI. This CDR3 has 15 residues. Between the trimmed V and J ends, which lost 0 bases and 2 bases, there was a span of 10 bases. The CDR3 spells CASSYSSDGNYGYTF. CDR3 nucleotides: TGTGCCAGCAGTTACTCCTCCGACGGGAACTATGGCTACACCTTC.

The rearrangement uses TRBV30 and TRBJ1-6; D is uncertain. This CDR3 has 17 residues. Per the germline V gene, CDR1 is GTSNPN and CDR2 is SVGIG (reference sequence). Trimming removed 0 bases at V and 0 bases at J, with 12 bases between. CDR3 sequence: CAWSVLGRSSYNSPLHF. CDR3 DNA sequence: TGTGCCTGGAGTGTACTGGGCAGGAGCTCCTATAATTCACCCCTCCACTTT.

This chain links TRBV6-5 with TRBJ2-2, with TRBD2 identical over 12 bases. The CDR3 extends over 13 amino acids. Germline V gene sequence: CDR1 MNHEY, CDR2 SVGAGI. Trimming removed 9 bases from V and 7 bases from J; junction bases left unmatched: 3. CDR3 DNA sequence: TGTGCCAGTACTAGCGGGGGGAGCGGGGAGCTGTTTTTT. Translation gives CASTSGGSGELFF.

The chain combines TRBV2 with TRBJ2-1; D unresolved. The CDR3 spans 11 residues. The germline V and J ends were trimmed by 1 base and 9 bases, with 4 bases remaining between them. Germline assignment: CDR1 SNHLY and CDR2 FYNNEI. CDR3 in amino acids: CASSEGGEQFF. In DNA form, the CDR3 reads TGTGCCAGCAGTGAAGGGGGTGAGCAGTTCTTC.

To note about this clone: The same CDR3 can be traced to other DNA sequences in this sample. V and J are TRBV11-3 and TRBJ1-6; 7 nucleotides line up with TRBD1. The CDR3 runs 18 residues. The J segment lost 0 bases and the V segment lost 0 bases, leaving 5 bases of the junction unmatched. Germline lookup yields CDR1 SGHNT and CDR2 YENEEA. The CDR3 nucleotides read TGTGCCAGCAGCTTAGATCAGGGGGGCAGCTCCTATAATTCACCCCTCCACTTT. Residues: CASSLDQGGSSYNSPLHF.

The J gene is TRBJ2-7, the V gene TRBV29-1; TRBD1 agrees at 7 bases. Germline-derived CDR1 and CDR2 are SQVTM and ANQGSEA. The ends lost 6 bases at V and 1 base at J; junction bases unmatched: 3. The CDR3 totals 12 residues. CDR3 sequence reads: CSVRQGSYEQYF. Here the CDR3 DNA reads TGCAGCGTAAGACAGGGATCCTACGAGCAGTACTTC.